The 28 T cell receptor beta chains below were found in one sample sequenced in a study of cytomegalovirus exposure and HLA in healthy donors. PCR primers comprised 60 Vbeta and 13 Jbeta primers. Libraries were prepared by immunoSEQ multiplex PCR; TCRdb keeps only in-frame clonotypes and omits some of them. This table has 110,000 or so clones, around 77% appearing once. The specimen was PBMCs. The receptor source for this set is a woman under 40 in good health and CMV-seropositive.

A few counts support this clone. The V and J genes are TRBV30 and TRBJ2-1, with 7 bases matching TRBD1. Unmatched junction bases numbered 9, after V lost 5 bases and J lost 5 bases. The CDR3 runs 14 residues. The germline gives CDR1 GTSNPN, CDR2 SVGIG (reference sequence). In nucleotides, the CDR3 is TGTGCCTGGGGTCGACAGGGCCGCAACAATGAGCAGTTCTTC. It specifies CAWGRQGRNNEQFF.

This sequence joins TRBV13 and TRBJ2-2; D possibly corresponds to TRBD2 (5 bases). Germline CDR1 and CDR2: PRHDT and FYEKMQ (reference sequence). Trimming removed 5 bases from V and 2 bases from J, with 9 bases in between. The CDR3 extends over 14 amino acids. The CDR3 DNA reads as TGTGCCAGCAGCCTACGGGAAAACACCGGGGAGCTGTTTTTT. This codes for CASSLRENTGELFF.

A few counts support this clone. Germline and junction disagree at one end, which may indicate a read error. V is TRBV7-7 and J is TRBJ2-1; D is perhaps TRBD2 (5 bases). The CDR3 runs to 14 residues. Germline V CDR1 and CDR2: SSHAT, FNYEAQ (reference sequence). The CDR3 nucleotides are TGTGCTAGCAGCCCGGACTCGGGGAACAATGAGCAGTTCTTC. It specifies CASSPDSGNNEQFF.

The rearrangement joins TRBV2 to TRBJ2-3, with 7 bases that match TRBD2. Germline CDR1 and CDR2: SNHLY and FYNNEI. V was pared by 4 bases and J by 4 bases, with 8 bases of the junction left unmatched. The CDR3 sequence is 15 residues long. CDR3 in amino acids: CASSVFSGGADTQYF. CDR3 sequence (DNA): TGTGCCAGCAGTGTCTTCTCGGGGGGTGCAGATACGCAGTATTTT.

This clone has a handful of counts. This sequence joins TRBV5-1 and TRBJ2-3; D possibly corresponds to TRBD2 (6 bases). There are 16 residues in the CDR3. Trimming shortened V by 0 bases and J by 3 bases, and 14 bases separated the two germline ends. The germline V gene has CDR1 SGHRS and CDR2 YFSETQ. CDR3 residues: CASSLGGGAGTDTQYF. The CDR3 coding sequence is TGCGCCAGCAGCTTGGGTGGCGGGGCTGGTACAGATACGCAGTATTTT.

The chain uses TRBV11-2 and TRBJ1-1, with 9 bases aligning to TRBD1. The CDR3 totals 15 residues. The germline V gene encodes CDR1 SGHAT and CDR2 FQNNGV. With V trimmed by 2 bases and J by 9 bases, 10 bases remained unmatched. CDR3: CASSLNTGGASQAFF. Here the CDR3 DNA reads TGTGCCAGCAGCTTAAATACAGGGGGCGCGAGTCAAGCTTTCTTT.

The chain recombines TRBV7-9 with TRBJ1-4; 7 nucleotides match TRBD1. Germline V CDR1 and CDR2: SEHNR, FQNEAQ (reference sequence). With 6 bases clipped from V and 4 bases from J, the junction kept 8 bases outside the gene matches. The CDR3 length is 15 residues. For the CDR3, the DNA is TGTGCCAGCAGTCTCCGGGACAGCTTTAATGAAAAACTGTTTTTT. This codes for CASSLRDSFNEKLFF.

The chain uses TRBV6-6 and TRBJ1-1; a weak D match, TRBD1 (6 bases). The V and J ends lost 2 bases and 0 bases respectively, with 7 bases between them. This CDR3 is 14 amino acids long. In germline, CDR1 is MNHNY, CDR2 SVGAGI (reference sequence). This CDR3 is CASSYDRLNTEAFF. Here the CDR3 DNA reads TGTGCCAGCAGTTACGACAGGCTGAACACTGAAGCTTTCTTT.

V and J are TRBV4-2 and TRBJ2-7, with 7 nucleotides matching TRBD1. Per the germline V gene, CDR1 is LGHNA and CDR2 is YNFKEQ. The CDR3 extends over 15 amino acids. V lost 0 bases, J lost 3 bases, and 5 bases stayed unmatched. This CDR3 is CASSQDRDSYYEQYF. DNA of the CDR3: TGTGCCAGCAGCCAAGACCGGGACAGCTACTACGAGCAGTACTTC.

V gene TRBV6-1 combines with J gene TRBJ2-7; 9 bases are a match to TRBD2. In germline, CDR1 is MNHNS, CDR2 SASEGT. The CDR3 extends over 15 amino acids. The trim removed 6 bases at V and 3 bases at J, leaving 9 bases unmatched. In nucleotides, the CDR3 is TGTGCCAGCAGCCCTCGACTAGCGGATAGCTACGAGCAGTACTTC. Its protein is CASSPRLADSYEQYF.

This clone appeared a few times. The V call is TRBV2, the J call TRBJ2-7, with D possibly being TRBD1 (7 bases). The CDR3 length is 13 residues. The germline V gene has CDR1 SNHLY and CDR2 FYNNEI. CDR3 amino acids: CFCREEGAYEQYF. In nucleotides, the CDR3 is TGTTTCTGCAGGGAGGAGGGGGCATACGAGCAGTACTTC.

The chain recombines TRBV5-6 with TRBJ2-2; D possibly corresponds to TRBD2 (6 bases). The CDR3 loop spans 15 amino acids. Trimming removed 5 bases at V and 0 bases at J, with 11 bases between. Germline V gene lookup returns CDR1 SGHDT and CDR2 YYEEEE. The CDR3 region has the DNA TGTGCCAGCAGTCCGCGGGGTCCGAACACCGGGGAGCTGTTTTTT. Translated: CASSPRGPNTGELFF.

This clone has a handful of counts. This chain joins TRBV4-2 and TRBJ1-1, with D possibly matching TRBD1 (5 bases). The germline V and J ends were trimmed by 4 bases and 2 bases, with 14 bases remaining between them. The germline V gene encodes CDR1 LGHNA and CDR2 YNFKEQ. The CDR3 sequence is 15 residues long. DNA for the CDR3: TGTGCCAGCAGCCGATCGACAGAATCTAACACTGAAGCTTTCTTT. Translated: CASSRSTESNTEAFF.

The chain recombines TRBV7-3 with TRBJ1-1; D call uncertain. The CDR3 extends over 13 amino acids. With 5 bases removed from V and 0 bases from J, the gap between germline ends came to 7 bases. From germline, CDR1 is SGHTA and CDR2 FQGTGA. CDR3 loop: CASSAQLNTEAFF. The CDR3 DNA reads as TGTGCCAGCAGCGCCCAGTTGAACACTGAAGCTTTCTTT.

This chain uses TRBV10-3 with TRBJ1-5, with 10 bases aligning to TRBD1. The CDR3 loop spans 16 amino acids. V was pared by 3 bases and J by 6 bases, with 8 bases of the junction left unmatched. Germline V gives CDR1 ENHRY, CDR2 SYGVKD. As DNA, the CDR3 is TGTGCCATCAGTGAATACGGGACAGGGGAGATTCAGCCCCAGCATTTT. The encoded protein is CAISEYGTGEIQPQHF.

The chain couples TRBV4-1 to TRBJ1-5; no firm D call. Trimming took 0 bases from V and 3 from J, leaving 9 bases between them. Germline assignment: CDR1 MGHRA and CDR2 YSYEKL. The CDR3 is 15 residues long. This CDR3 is CASSQDPQYNQPQHF. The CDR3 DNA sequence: TGCGCCAGCAGCCAAGATCCACAGTACAATCAGCCCCAGCATTTT.

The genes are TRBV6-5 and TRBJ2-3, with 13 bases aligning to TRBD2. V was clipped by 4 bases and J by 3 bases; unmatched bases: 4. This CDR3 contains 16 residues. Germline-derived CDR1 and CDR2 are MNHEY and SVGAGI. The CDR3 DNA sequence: TGTGCCAGCAGTTTACTAGCGGGAGGGCCGACAGATACGCAGTATTTT. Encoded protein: CASSLLAGGPTDTQYF.

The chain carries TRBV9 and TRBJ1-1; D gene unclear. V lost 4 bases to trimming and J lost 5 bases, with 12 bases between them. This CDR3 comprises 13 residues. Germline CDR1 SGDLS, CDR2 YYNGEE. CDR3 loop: CASSPGTGTEAFF. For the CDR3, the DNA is TGTGCCAGCAGCCCGGGTACGGGTACTGAAGCTTTCTTT.

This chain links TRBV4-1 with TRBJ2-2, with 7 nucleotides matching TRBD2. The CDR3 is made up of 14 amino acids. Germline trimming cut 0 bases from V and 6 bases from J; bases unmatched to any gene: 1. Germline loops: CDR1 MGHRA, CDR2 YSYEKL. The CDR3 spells CASSQEGGSGELFF. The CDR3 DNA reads TGCGCCAGCAGCCAAGAGGGGGGGTCCGGGGAGCTGTTTTTT.

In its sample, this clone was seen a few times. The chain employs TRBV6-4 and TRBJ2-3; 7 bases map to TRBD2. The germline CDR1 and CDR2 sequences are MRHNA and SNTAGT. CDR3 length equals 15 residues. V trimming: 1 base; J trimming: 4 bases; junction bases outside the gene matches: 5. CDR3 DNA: TGTGCCAGCAGTGACTTGGAGGGAGGGGCAGATACGCAGTATTTT. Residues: CASSDLEGGADTQYF.

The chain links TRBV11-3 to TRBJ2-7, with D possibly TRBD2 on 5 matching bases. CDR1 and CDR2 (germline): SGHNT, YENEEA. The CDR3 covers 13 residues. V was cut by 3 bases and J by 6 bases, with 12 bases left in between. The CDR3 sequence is CASSFTGSGEQYF. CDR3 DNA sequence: TGTGCCAGCAGCTTCACGGGGTCCGGCGAGCAGTACTTC.

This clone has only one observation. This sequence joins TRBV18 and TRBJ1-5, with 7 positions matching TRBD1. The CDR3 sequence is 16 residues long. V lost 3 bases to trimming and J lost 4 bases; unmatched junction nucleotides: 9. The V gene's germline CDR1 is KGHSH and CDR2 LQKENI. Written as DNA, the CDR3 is TGTGCCAGCTCACCTTCAACCGGGACAGCGAATCAGCCCCAGCATTTT. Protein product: CASSPSTGTANQPQHF.

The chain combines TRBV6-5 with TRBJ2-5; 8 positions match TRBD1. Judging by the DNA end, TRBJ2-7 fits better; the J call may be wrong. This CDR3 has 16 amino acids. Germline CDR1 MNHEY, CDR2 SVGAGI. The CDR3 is CASSYSSGGYSYEQYF. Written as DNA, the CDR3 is TGTGCCAGCAGTTACTCATCAGGGGGCTACTCCTACGAGCAGTACTTC.

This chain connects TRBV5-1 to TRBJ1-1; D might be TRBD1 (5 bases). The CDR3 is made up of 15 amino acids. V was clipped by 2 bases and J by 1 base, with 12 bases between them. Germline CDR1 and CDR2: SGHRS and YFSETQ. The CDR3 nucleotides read TGCGCCAGCAGCTTCCAACCTACAGGGAACACTGAAGCTTTCTTT. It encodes CASSFQPTGNTEAFF.

The CDR3 is CASSLVLLTNEKLFF. CDR3 coding DNA: TGTGCCAGCAGCTTAGTTCTCCTAACTAATGAAAAACTGTTTTTT. The chain links TRBV7-9 to TRBJ1-4; unclear D gene. Trimming took 1 base from V and 1 from J, leaving 7 bases between them. CDR3 size: 15 residues. Germline CDR1 and CDR2: SEHNR and FQNEAQ (reference sequence).

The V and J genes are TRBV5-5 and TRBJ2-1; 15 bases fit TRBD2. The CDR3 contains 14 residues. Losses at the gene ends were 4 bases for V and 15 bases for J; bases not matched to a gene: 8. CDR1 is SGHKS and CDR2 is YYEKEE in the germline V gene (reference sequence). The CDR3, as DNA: TGTGCCAGCAGCCTAGGGACTAGCGGGAGGTCTACGTTCTTC. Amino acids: CASSLGTSGRSTFF. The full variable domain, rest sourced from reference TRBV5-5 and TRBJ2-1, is DAGVTQSPTHLIKTRGQQVTLRCSPISGHKSVSWYQQVLGQGPQFIFQYYEKEERGRGNFPDRFSARQFPNYSSELNVNALLLGDSALYLCASSLGTSGRSTFFGPGTRLTVL.

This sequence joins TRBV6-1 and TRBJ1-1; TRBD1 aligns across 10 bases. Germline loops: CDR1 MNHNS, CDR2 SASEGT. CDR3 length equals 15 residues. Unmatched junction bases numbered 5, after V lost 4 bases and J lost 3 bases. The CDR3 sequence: CASSGQGAPHTEAFF. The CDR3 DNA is TGTGCCAGCAGTGGACAGGGGGCGCCGCACACTGAAGCTTTCTTT.

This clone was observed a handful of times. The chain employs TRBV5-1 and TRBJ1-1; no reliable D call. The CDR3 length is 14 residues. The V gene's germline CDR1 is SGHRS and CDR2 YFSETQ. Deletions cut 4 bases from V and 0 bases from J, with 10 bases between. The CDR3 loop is CASSLQSMNTEAFF. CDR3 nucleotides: TGCGCCAGCAGCCTTCAAAGCATGAACACTGAAGCTTTCTTT.